Listed here are 18 T cell receptor beta chains from one sample, sequenced in a study of tumor-infiltrating lymphocytes in primary liver carcinoma. From unsorted bulk tissue weighing roughly 17-31 mg, DNA and RNA were co-extracted. Starting from approximately 0.45 ug of total RNA, TCR beta cDNA was produced with a primer in the constant region. Slightly modified ARM-PCR served as the procedure for the TCR beta libraries. These libraries came from three rounds of nested multiplex PCR. Use of TRBV1-TRBV30 forward primers with a C-beta reverse primer characterized the first two PCR rounds, which lasted 10 cycles each. TCRdb reanalysed the multiplex PCR reads using MiXCR and keeps one entry per CDR3 protein. The sample yields tens of thousands of distinct CDR3 sequences, about 73% seen once. The sequencing input was liver tumor tissue from sampling region 3. Described subset: tumor region T3, left-lateral pole. The receptor source for this set is a man aged 35 to 55 with primary liver carcinoma and hepatitis B virus infection.

A note on this clonotype: Its ends do not fully match the called genes, so a read error is possible. V gene TRBV11-2 combines with J gene TRBJ2-1; D ambiguous. Germline-derived CDR1 and CDR2 are SGHAT and FQNNGV. This CDR3 is 14 amino acids long. Written as DNA, the CDR3 is TGTGTCGGCAGCTTATACCGGCTAGTTAGTGAGCAGCTCTTC. Its protein product is CVGSLYRLVSEQLF.

On this clonotype: At one of its ends the junction is not consistent with the germline gene, which may arise from a read error. V gene TRBV6-5 combines with J gene TRBJ2-7; tentatively, D is TRBD2 (5 bases). Germline CDR1 is MNHEY and CDR2 is SVGAGI. The CDR3 extends over 15 amino acids. The CDR3 is CTSKKKLEAMGEQYF. Written as DNA, the CDR3 is TGTACCAGCAAAAAAAAGCTGGAGGCCATGGGTGAGCAGTACTTC.

This clonotype was picked up many times. The junction differs from germline at one of its ends, possibly a read error. The rearrangement links TRBV11-2 to TRBJ2-3; D not resolved. Germline V gene lookup returns CDR1 SGHAT and CDR2 FQNNGV. The CDR3 covers 12 residues. CDR3 region: CDSSYSPDTQYF. CDR3 DNA: TGTGACAGCAGCTACAGCCCTGATACGCAGTATTTT.

With respect to this clonotype: At one of its ends the junction is not consistent with the germline gene, which may arise from a read error. V usage is TRBV29-1 and J usage is TRBJ1-1; a weak D match, TRBD1 (6 bases). This CDR3 comprises 12 residues. Germline V lookup: CDR1 SQVTM, CDR2 ANQGSEA. DNA of the CDR3: TGCAGGGTTGTGGGTACCAGGGGTGAAGCTTTCTTT. This gives the protein CRVVGTRGEAFF.

As regards this clonotype: The conserved phenylalanine or tryptophan normally closing the CDR3 is absent here, so this likely arose from a read error. The J gene is TRBJ2-7, the V gene TRBV4-2, with 11 positions matching TRBD2. Germline CDR1 is LGHNA and CDR2 is YNFKEQ. The CDR3 runs 16 residues. The CDR3 DNA reads as TGTACCAGCAGCCAAGCGACTAGCGGGGTTTCCTACGAGCAGTACTCC. Amino acid sequence: CTSSQATSGVSYEQYS.

The rearrangement links TRBV6-1 to TRBJ2-7; TRBD2 is a possible D gene (6 bases). The CDR3 is 14 residues long. Germline-derived CDR1 and CDR2 are MNHNS and SASEGT. CDR3 nucleotides: TGTGCCAGCAGCGAGGGGACTCCCCCCTACGAGCAGTATGTC. Protein: CASSEGTPPYEQYV.

Of note for this clonotype: This is likely a read error, given that the CDR3 carries no conserved phenylalanine or tryptophan at its end. V usage is TRBV11-1 and J usage is TRBJ2-5, with 7 nucleotides matching TRBD1. The CDR3 loop spans 14 amino acids. V dropped 10 bases and J dropped 5; count of bases not matched to a gene: 13. The germline gives CDR1 SGHAT, CDR2 FQDESV (reference sequence). The CDR3 DNA reads TGTGCCAACAGTGGACAGGTAGAGGTGGAGACCCAGTACGTC. This sequence encodes CANSGQVEVETQYV.

The chain combines TRBV12-3 or TRBV12-4 with TRBJ2-7; no reliable D call. There are 15 residues in the CDR3. Trimming stripped 1 base from V and 4 bases from J, with 14 bases between. The CDR3 region is CASSLGQEAKYEQYF. The CDR3 region has the DNA TGTGCCAGCAGTTTAGGACAAGAGGCCAAGTACGAGCAGTACTTC.

The table lists this clonotype with a count of one. The junction does not match germline at one end; this may be a read error. The J gene is TRBJ2-5, the V gene TRBV29-1, with D perhaps matching TRBD1 (6 bases). CDR3 length equals 13 residues. Per the germline V gene, CDR1 is SQVTM and CDR2 is ANQGSEA. CDR3 amino acids: CSELTQGIEIQYF. The DNA for the CDR3 is TGCAGCGAACTCACCCAGGGGATAGAGATCCAGTATTTC. Based on the CDR3 plus reference TRBV29-1 and TRBJ2-5, the full variable domain is SAVISQKPSRDICQRGTSLTIQCQVDSQVTMMFWYRQQPGQSLTLIATANQGSEATYESGFVIDKFPISRPNLTFSTLTVSNMSPEDSSIYLCSELTQGIEIQYFGPGTRLLVL.

This clonotype is medium-sized in the sample. This sequence joins TRBV4-3 and TRBJ2-3; possibly TRBD2 for D (6 bases). Germline-derived CDR1 and CDR2 are LGHNA and YSLEER. V was shortened by 0 bases and J by 6 bases, with 16 bases between the two germline ends. CDR3 length equals 16 residues. The CDR3 region is CASSQEAYGRYDTQYF. For the CDR3, the DNA is TGCGCCAGCAGCCAAGAGGCTTACGGGAGATATGATACGCAGTATTTT.

In regard to this clonotype: One end of the junction varies from germline; a read error may be responsible. This chain connects TRBV4-2 to TRBJ2-3, with D perhaps TRBD2 (5 bases). The germline CDR1 and CDR2 sequences are LGHNA and YNFKEQ. The CDR3 runs 15 residues. CDR3 protein: CASSQEKGVIDTQCF. The CDR3 DNA reads TGTGCCAGCAGCCAAGAGAAGGGAGTAATAGATACGCAGTGTTTT.

This clonotype was counted ten times or more. This chain links TRBV29-1 with TRBJ2-1; tentatively, D is TRBD1 (5 bases). Trimming took 6 bases from V and 0 from J, leaving 15 bases between them. Germline V gene lookup returns CDR1 SQVTM and CDR2 ANQGSEA. The CDR3 loop spans 15 amino acids. The CDR3 region is CSVGPPSSSYNEQFF. The CDR3 bases are TGCAGCGTGGGGCCTCCTTCCAGCTCCTACAATGAGCAGTTCTTC.

This clonotype was found once. An end of the junction does not agree with germline; a read error may underlie this. J is TRBJ1-4 and V is TRBV11-2; D gene uncertain. The CDR3 has 15 amino acids. From germline, CDR1 is SGHAT and CDR2 FQNNGV. CDR3 coding DNA: TGTGCCAGCAGTTTAGGCGGGTTCGCTAAAGAAAAACTGTTTTTT. Encoded protein: CASSLGGFAKEKLFF.

Note on this clonotype: This likely comes from a read error, as the CDR3 has no conserved phenylalanine or tryptophan at its end. V and J are TRBV5-1 and TRBJ2-5; 7 bases are shared with TRBD2. This CDR3 contains 16 residues. From germline, CDR1 is SGHRS and CDR2 YFSETQ. The CDR3 DNA is TGCGTCAGCAGCTTGGCCGGGCGGGGGATCCAAGAGACCCAGTACTCT. It yields the protein CVSSLAGRGIQETQYS.

With regard to this clonotype: The junction does not match germline at one end; this may be a read error. The chain recombines TRBV11-2 with TRBJ2-7; the D gene could be TRBD1 or TRBD2 (7 bases each). CDR3 length: 15 amino acids. Per germline, CDR1 SGHAT and CDR2 FQNNGV. The DNA of the CDR3 is TGTGCCAGCAGCTTGGGGGGGGACAGACCATACGAGCAACACTTC. It translates to CASSLGGDRPYEQHF.

The rearrangement uses TRBV29-1 and TRBJ2-7, with D unclear. Germline CDR1 is SQVTM and CDR2 is ANQGSEA. This CDR3 has 12 residues. V lost 8 bases and J lost 0, with 11 bases in between. CDR3 sequence: CSLSSNSYEQYF. CDR3 nucleotide sequence: TGCAGCCTATCCAGCAACTCCTACGAGCAGTACTTC.

The sample holds one count of this clonotype. The chain links TRBV3-1 to TRBJ2-5; D is tentatively TRBD1 or TRBD2 (5 bases each). Per germline, CDR1 LGHDT and CDR2 YNNKEL (reference sequence). V was pared by 1 base and J by 6 bases, with 9 bases between. The CDR3 is made up of 13 amino acids. The CDR3 loop reads CASSQVRGQTQYF. The DNA for the CDR3 is TGTGCCAGCAGCCAAGTTCGGGGACAGACCCAGTACTTC.

Note on this clonotype: A junction boundary mismatches the germline segment, possibly from a read error. The rearrangement links TRBV14 to TRBJ2-2; D is possibly TRBD2 (6 bases). Germline CDR1 is SGHDN and CDR2 is FVKESK. The CDR3 extends over 16 amino acids. In nucleotides, the CDR3 is TGTGCCAACAGCCACAGAAGGACGGGACTCACCGGGGGGCTGTTTTTT. It encodes CANSHRRTGLTGGLFF.